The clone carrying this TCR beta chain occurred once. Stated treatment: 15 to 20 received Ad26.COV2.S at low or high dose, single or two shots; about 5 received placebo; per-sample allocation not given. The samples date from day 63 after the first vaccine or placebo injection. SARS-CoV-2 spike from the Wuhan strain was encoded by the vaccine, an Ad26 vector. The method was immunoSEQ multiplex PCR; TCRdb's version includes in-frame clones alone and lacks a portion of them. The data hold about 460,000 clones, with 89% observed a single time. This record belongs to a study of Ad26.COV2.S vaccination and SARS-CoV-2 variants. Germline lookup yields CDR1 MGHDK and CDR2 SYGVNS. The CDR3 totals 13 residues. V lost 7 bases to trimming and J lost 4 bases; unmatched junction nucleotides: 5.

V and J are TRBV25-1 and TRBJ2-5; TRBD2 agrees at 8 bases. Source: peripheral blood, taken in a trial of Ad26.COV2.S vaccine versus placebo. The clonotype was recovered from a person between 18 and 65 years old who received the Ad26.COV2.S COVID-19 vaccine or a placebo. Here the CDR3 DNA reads TGTGCCAGCAAGCCAAGCGGGAGAGAGACCCAGTACTTC. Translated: CASKPSGRETQYF.